A single sample is the source of the 27 T cell receptor beta chains below, sequenced in a study of blood T cells in healthy people across ages. For the second PCR, which ran for about 7 to 11 cycles, a sample-barcoded 5' primer and a J-beta primer mix were used. TCRdb used MiXCR to reprocess the 5' RACE reads, holding one entry per CDR3 protein. This sample carries over 550,000 distinct CDR3 sequences, roughly 31% of them seen once, and the ten largest clones take less than 20%. Specimen: blood. These receptors all come from a woman aged 80 or older in good health.

This clonotype was recorded a few times. The chain links TRBV30 to TRBJ1-1; 7 bases are shared with TRBD1. This CDR3 spans 14 amino acids. CDR1 and CDR2 (germline): GTSNPN, SVGIG (reference sequence). After removal of 1 base from V and 3 bases from J, the junction contained 5 bases not matched to a gene. The CDR3, as DNA: TGTGCCTGGAGTGGGGACAGTTCCTACACTGAAGCTTTCTTT. Translating it yields CAWSGDSSYTEAFF.

In its sample, this clonotype was seen a few times. The chain links TRBV3-1 to TRBJ1-1, with no clear D. Germline CDR1 LGHDT, CDR2 YNNKEL (reference sequence). V lost 0 bases, J lost 0 bases, and 8 bases lay in between. This CDR3 is built from 15 residues. CDR3 in DNA: TGTGCCAGCAGCCAAGATCCGATTATGAACACTGAAGCTTTCTTT. It is translated as CASSQDPIMNTEAFF. Full variable domain (remainder filled in from reference TRBV3-1 and TRBJ1-1): DTAVSQTPKYLVTQMGNDKSIKCEQNLGHDTMYWYKQDSKKFLKIMFSYNNKELIINETVPNRFSPKSPDKAHLNLHINSLELGDSAVYFCASSQDPIMNTEAFFGQGTRLTVV.

Worth noting for this clonotype: Since a much larger clone is just one base distant, this may be a read error. The chain links TRBV6-1 to TRBJ1-2; no clear D. This CDR3 spans 14 amino acids. Germline-derived CDR1 and CDR2 are MNHNS and SASEGT. Written as DNA, the CDR3 is TGTGCCAGCAGTCGGGGAACAGTCGGCTATGACTACACCTTC. Amino acid sequence: CASSRGTVGYDYTF.

CDR3 nucleotides: TGTGCCAGCAGCGGGGGAACTAAGAACACTGAAGCTTTCTTT. Amino acids: CASSGGTKNTEAFF. This sequence joins TRBV7-2 and TRBJ1-1; D is perhaps TRBD1 (5 bases). This CDR3 has 14 residues. V was clipped by 5 bases and J by 1 base, with 11 bases between them. CDR1 and CDR2 from the germline V gene are SGHTA and FQGNSA.

This clonotype appeared many times. The chain uses TRBV10-3 and TRBJ1-2; 11 bases agree with TRBD1. With 8 bases clipped from V and 8 bases from J, the junction kept 4 bases outside the gene matches. This CDR3 region has 12 residues. From germline, CDR1 is ENHRY and CDR2 SYGVKD. CDR3 amino acids: CAIGQGARGYTF. The CDR3, as DNA: TGTGCCATCGGACAGGGGGCGCGAGGCTACACCTTC.

The rearrangement joins TRBV20-1 to TRBJ2-7; D gene ambiguous. Looked up from germline, CDR1 is DFQATT and CDR2 is SNEGSKA (reference sequence). The CDR3 spans 11 residues. V was pared by 4 bases and J by 5 bases, with 9 bases between. The CDR3 spells CSANSGHEQYF. The CDR3 nucleotides read TGCAGTGCTAACTCTGGGCACGAGCAGTACTTC.

This clonotype was observed a few times. The chain combines TRBV7-8 with TRBJ2-1; 11 bases align to TRBD2. Germline V CDR1 and CDR2: SGHVS, FQNEAQ. The J segment lost 9 bases and the V segment lost 4 bases, leaving 11 bases of the junction unmatched. The CDR3 covers 16 residues. In DNA, the CDR3 is TGTGCCAGCAGCTCGGCGGGTAGCGGGGGGGCAGGTGAGCAGTTCTTC. It translates to CASSSAGSGGAGEQFF.

This clonotype was counted at least ten times. V and J are TRBV4-2 and TRBJ2-3, with 9 positions matching TRBD2. The CDR3 runs 16 residues. V was clipped by 1 base and J by 2 bases; unmatched bases: 4. The V gene's germline CDR1 is LGHNA and CDR2 YNFKEQ. This chain's CDR3 is CASSQAGGGATDTQYF. The CDR3 nucleotides are TGTGCCAGCAGCCAAGCCGGCGGGGGGGCCACAGATACGCAGTATTTT.

In nucleotides, the CDR3 is TGTGCCAGCAGCCAAGATTGGGACAGGGGGGATGAGACCCAGTACTTC. Translated: CASSQDWDRGDETQYF. The chain combines TRBV4-2 with TRBJ2-5, with 11 bases identical to TRBD1. The J segment lost 5 bases and the V segment lost 0 bases, leaving 5 bases of the junction unmatched. This CDR3 is built from 16 residues. The germline CDR1 and CDR2 sequences are LGHNA and YNFKEQ.

There are many counts of this clonotype. The V gene is TRBV6-6, the J gene TRBJ1-4; D is uncertain. The germline V gene has CDR1 MNHNY and CDR2 SVGAGI (reference sequence). This CDR3 is built from 12 residues. Between the trimmed V and J ends, which lost 6 bases and 7 bases, there was a span of 9 bases. The CDR3 protein is CASRTGSEKLFF. DNA of the CDR3: TGTGCCAGCAGAACCGGGAGTGAAAAACTGTTTTTT.

About this clonotype itself: A much larger clone differs from this one at a single base, so this may be a read error. J is TRBJ2-5 and V is TRBV7-3; D uncertain. CDR3 length: 15 amino acids. Germline V gene sequence: CDR1 SGHTA, CDR2 FQGTGA. CDR3 sequence reads: CASSLISGDQGTQYF. The CDR3 nucleotides read TGTGCCAGCAGCTTAATCTCCGGAGACCAAGGGACCCAGTACTTC. Supplemented by reference TRBV7-3 and TRBJ2-5, the full variable domain reads GAGVSQTPSNKVTEKGKYVELRCDPISGHTALYWYRQSLGQGPEFLIYFQGTGAADDSGLPNDRFFAVRPEGSVSTLKIQRTERGDSAVYLCASSLISGDQGTQYFGPGTRLLVL.

The sample holds many counts of this clonotype. For the CDR3, the DNA is TGTGCCAGCTCCCTCGGTGCGGGGCAAGAGACCCAGTACTTC. Protein: CASSLGAGQETQYF. The V gene is TRBV18, the J gene TRBJ2-5, with D possibly TRBD2 on 6 matching bases. The germline V and J ends were trimmed by 6 bases and 2 bases, with 13 bases remaining between them. The CDR3 contains 14 residues. Germline values: CDR1 KGHSH, CDR2 LQKENI.

This chain uses TRBV12-3 or TRBV12-4 with TRBJ2-3; perhaps TRBD2 as D (6 bases). Trimming pared 5 bases from V and 4 bases from J, leaving 13 bases between. The length of the CDR3 is 14 residues. CDR3 protein: CASSDRERADTQYF. For the CDR3, the DNA is TGTGCCAGCAGTGACCGGGAGAGAGCAGATACGCAGTATTTT.

The sample holds many counts of this clonotype. The rearrangement uses TRBV6-1 and TRBJ1-5; D gene unclear. V shed 6 bases and J shed 1 base, with 16 bases lying between them. Germline V gene data show CDR1 as MNHNS and CDR2 as SASEGT. The CDR3 sequence is 16 residues long. The CDR3 region is CASSQSRSVSNQPQHF. The CDR3 DNA reads TGTGCCAGCAGCCAGAGTCGGAGCGTGAGCAATCAGCCCCAGCATTTT.

This clonotype has only a few counts. This sequence may be a read error, since a much larger clone differs from it by one base. This chain connects TRBV6-6 to TRBJ2-5; 10 bases are shared with TRBD1. The CDR3 is 15 residues long. The J segment lost 11 bases and the V segment lost 6 bases, leaving 15 bases of the junction unmatched. Germline V gives CDR1 MNHNY, CDR2 SVGAGI (reference sequence). CDR3 protein: CASSPGTGAINEQYF. CDR3 nucleotide sequence: TGTGCCAGCAGCCCAGGGACAGGGGCCATTAATGAGCAGTACTTC.

The table lists this clonotype with many counts. The chain has TRBV7-9 and TRBJ2-1; no firm D call. The CDR3 length is 15 residues. The germline V and J ends were trimmed by 1 base and 7 bases, with 14 bases remaining between them. Germline CDR1 is SEHNR and CDR2 is FQNEAQ (reference sequence). The CDR3 spells CASSLEGTTGNEQFF. For the CDR3, the DNA is TGTGCCAGCAGCTTAGAGGGCACCACCGGGAATGAGCAGTTCTTC.

As to this clonotype: A much larger clone lies one base from this, so it may be a read error. The V and J genes are TRBV3-1 and TRBJ2-1, with D perhaps TRBD1 (5 bases). The CDR3 length is 13 residues. Trimming shortened V by 4 bases and J by 13 bases, and 17 bases separated the two germline ends. Germline assignment: CDR1 LGHDT and CDR2 YNNKEL (reference sequence). The CDR3 coding sequence is TGTGCCAGCAGCCTTAAAGCAGGCAGGGCCCAGTTCTTC. Translated: CASSLKAGRAQFF.

The V and J genes are TRBV28 and TRBJ2-1; 11 positions agree with TRBD2. Germline V gives CDR1 MDHEN, CDR2 SYDVKM. The V segment lost 5 bases and the J segment 5 bases; nucleotides outside the gene matches: 5. CDR3 length: 15 amino acids. Written as DNA, the CDR3 is TGTGCCAGCAGTAAACTAGCGGGGGCGGACAATGAGCAGTTCTTC. Translated, it gives CASSKLAGADNEQFF.

This clonotype occurred many times. The chain has TRBV5-6 and TRBJ1-2; D perhaps matches TRBD1 (5 bases). Germline V gene data show CDR1 as SGHDT and CDR2 as YYEEEE. The CDR3 sequence is 16 residues long. V was trimmed by 0 bases and J by 2 bases, leaving 14 bases between them. The DNA of the CDR3 is TGTGCCAGCAGCTTGGCTTTGCGACAGACGAACTATGGCTACACCTTC. Protein product: CASSLALRQTNYGYTF.

This clonotype was seen repeatedly, ten times or more. V gene TRBV7-7 combines with J gene TRBJ2-1; 14 bases map to TRBD2. Per the germline V gene, CDR1 is SSHAT and CDR2 is FNYEAQ (reference sequence). J gave up 6 bases and V 4 bases, and 5 bases lay outside the gene matches. This CDR3 has 16 amino acids. For the CDR3, the DNA is TGTGCCAGCAGCTCGCGGGGACTAGCGGGGGTCAATGAGCAGTTCTTC. The encoded protein is CASSSRGLAGVNEQFF.

J is TRBJ2-3 and V is TRBV27; no clear D. Trimming left V 2 bases short and J 1 base short, with 13 bases between. In germline, CDR1 is MNHEY, CDR2 SMNVEV (reference sequence). This CDR3 is 16 amino acids long. CDR3: CASSLGITLGTDTQYF. For the CDR3, the DNA is TGTGCCAGCAGTTTAGGGATAACTCTGGGCACAGATACGCAGTATTTT.

The table lists this clonotype with a few counts. This clone may be a read error of a much larger clone one base away. The V and J genes are TRBV4-2 and TRBJ2-1, with 9 bases matching TRBD2. The germline gives CDR1 LGHNA, CDR2 YNFKEQ. Losses at the gene ends were 1 base for V and 13 bases for J; bases not matched to a gene: 14. The CDR3 has 16 residues. CDR3 sequence reads: CASSQAPSGGYETQFF. The CDR3 nucleotides are TGTGCCAGCAGCCAAGCCCCCAGCGGGGGGTACGAGACCCAGTTCTTC.

Worth noting for this clonotype: A clone one base away is much larger, so this may be a read error. The chain employs TRBV20-1 and TRBJ1-1, with D tentatively TRBD1 (5 bases). Per the germline V gene, CDR1 is DFQATT and CDR2 is SNEGSKA (reference sequence). The CDR3 is 13 residues long. V shed 0 bases and J shed 4 bases, with 9 bases lying between them. This CDR3 reads CSARDPGGTEAFF. As DNA, the CDR3 is TGCAGTGCTAGAGACCCCGGGGGCACTGAAGCTTTCTTT.

This clonotype showed up just a few times. The CDR3 is CASSSLSSGGTDTQYF. The CDR3 nucleotides are TGTGCCAGCAGTAGTCTATCTAGCGGGGGAACAGATACGCAGTATTTT. The chain has TRBV27 and TRBJ2-3; 10 bases align to TRBD2. Trimming took 5 bases from V and 3 from J; bases not matched to a gene: 8. CDR3 length: 16 residues. Germline V gene lookup returns CDR1 MNHEY and CDR2 SMNVEV (reference sequence).

This chain links TRBV30 with TRBJ2-7; tentative D call: TRBD1 (6 bases). This CDR3 is 12 amino acids long. CDR1 is GTSNPN, CDR2 SVGIG, per germline (reference sequence). V was pared by 7 bases and J by 2 bases, with 12 bases between. The CDR3 bases are TGTGCCTTCAATCAGGGGACCTACGAGCAGTACTTC. Its translation: CAFNQGTYEQYF.

This clonotype was found many times. The rearrangement links TRBV20-1 to TRBJ2-1; the match to TRBD2 covers 9 bases. The trim removed 5 bases at V and 4 bases at J, leaving 12 bases unmatched. Germline V CDR1 and CDR2: DFQATT, SNEGSKA (reference sequence). The CDR3 spans 16 residues. DNA of the CDR3: TGCAGTGCTGTCCTGGCGCGGGGGGGAAATTACAATGAGCAGTTCTTC. This encodes CSAVLARGGNYNEQFF.

Note on this clonotype: One junction end disagrees with the germline gene, perhaps due to a read error. This chain uses TRBV2 with TRBJ1-2, with D perhaps matching TRBD1 (5 bases). The CDR3 totals 17 residues. The germline CDR1 and CDR2 sequences are SNHLY and FYNNEI. CDR3 in amino acids: CASSGTREDGSYYDYTF. The CDR3 DNA follows: TGTGCCAGCAGTGGGACCAGGGAGGACGGGTCATACTATGACTACACCTTC. The full variable domain, its missing parts supplied by reference TRBV2 and TRBJ1-2, is EPEVTQTPSHQVTQMGQEVILRCVPISNHLYFYWYRQILGQKVEFLVSFYNNEISEKSEIFDDQFSVERPDGSNFTLKIRSTKLEDSAMYFCASSGTREDGSYYDYTFGSGTRLTVV.